This is a list of T cell receptor beta chains from one sample in a study of shared clonotypes between healthy human individuals. Sequenced by immunoSEQ multiplex PCR; TCRdb stores in-frame clones only, minus some. Here the sample spans about 980,000 clones, more than 75% being singletons. Material for sequencing was memory CD4+ T cells sorted from blood. The receptors were gathered from a man aged 18 to 29 in good health. The CDR3 runs from the conserved cysteine through the conserved F or W. The order of the fields is V gene, D gene, clone size, J gene, CDR3 protein, CDR3 DNA. The D gene is left open where the match is weak. The size entry is marked missing in some rows and otherwise reads once, few, many or a size class.

TRBV20-1,.,.,TRBJ1-2,CSAPGGYGYTF,TGCAGTGCTCCAGGAGGCTATGGCTACACCTTC
TRBV7-9,TRBD1,.,TRBJ2-5,CASSPWTGVRETQYF,TGTGCCAGCAGCCCCTGGACAGGGGTGCGAGAGACCCAGTACTTC
TRBV6-1,.,.,TRBJ2-7,CASSGGPGEQYF,TGTGCCAGCAGTGGGGGTCCGGGCGAGCAGTACTTC
TRBV15,.,.,TRBJ1-2,CATSRDSVNGYTF,TGTGCCACCAGCAGAGACTCCGTTAACGGCTACACCTTC
TRBV7-6,.,once,TRBJ2-3,CASSLGSDRTDTQYF,TGTGCCAGCAGCTTAGGCAGCGATCGCACAGATACGCAGTATTTT
TRBV6-5,.,few,TRBJ1-5,CARTGDQPQHF,TGTGCCCGGACGGGGGATCAGCCCCAGCATTTT
TRBV11-2,.,.,TRBJ1-1,CASSLLQGEAFF,TGTGCCAGCAGCTTATTACAGGGAGAAGCTTTCTTT
TRBV10-3,.,.,TRBJ1-1,CAISESGRGMNTEAFF,TGTGCCATCAGTGAGTCTGGCAGGGGTATGAACACTGAAGCTTTCTTT
TRBV28,TRBD1,few,TRBJ1-2,CASSGRDRLNGYTF,TGTGCCAGCAGTGGACGGGACAGGTTGAATGGCTACACCTTC
TRBV4-1,TRBD1,.,TRBJ1-6,CASSLPDRENSPLHF,TGCGCCAGCAGCCTTCCGGACAGGGAAAATTCACCCCTCCACTTT
TRBV5-5,.,.,TRBJ2-7,CASSRWTLNPHEQYF,TGTGCCAGCAGTCGTTGGACGTTAAACCCCCACGAGCAGTACTTC
TRBV5-1,TRBD1,.,TRBJ1-2,CASRPGQANYGYTF,TGCGCCAGCAGGCCGGGACAGGCTAACTATGGCTACACCTTC
TRBV7-9,.,.,TRBJ1-1,CASSFRGNTEAFF,TGTGCCAGCAGCTTTCGAGGGAACACTGAAGCTTTCTTT
TRBV29-1,.,.,TRBJ1-5,CSVGGSGQPQHF,TGCAGCGTTGGGGGGTCGGGCCAGCCCCAGCATTTT
TRBV19,.,.,TRBJ2-3,CASSIVGTRDTQYF,TGTGCCAGTAGTATAGTGGGCACCAGAGATACGCAGTATTTT
TRBV10-3,.,.,TRBJ2-3,CAITAGQFSTDTQYF,TGTGCCATCACAGCCGGACAGTTTAGCACAGATACGCAGTATTTT
TRBV18,TRBD1,.,TRBJ1-5,CASSPDRVKNQPQHF,TGTGCCAGCTCCCCCGACAGGGTAAAAAATCAGCCCCAGCATTTT
TRBV2,.,.,TRBJ1-1,CASSGQWMNTEAFF,TGTGCCAGCAGTGGTCAATGGATGAACACTGAAGCTTTCTTT
TRBV19,.,.,TRBJ1-6,CASSQGAGFDSPLHF,TGTGCCAGCAGTCAAGGGGCAGGCTTTGATTCACCCCTCCACTTT
TRBV6-5,.,.,TRBJ2-2,CASRGGNTGELFF,TGTGCCAGCAGGGGCGGGAACACCGGGGAGCTGTTTTTT
TRBV5-1,.,few,TRBJ2-5,CASSLVLGARETQYF,TGCGCCAGCAGCTTGGTATTGGGGGCAAGAGAGACCCAGTACTTC
TRBV7-8,.,.,TRBJ2-3,CASSLDGGSPDTQYF,TGTGCCAGCAGCTTAGACGGGGGCAGTCCAGATACGCAGTATTTT
TRBV28,.,.,TRBJ1-2,CATNRDYGYTF,TGTGCCACCAACAGGGACTATGGCTACACCTTC
TRBV2,TRBD1,.,TRBJ1-5,CASSYDRDSNQPQHF,TGTGCCAGCAGTTATGACAGGGACAGCAATCAGCCCCAGCATTTT
TRBV7-9,.,.,TRBJ1-6,CASSPSGENSPLHF,TGTGCCAGCAGCCCTAGTGGAGAGAATTCACCCCTCCACTTT
TRBV27,.,few,TRBJ1-2,CASSLSLDARGYGYTF,TGTGCCAGCAGTTTATCGCTGGACGCCCGCGGCTATGGCTACACCTTC
TRBV7-9,.,.,TRBJ2-7,CASSLDTGFDEQYF,TGTGCCAGCAGCTTAGATACTGGGTTTGACGAGCAGTACTTC
TRBV2,TRBD1,.,TRBJ2-3,CASSRKGASTTDTQYF,TGTGCCAGCAGCCGAAAGGGGGCTAGCACCACAGATACGCAGTATTTT
TRBV5-4,TRBD1,.,TRBJ1-6,CASSLGGTGSGPLHF,TGTGCCAGCAGCTTGGGGGGGACAGGGTCTGGACCCCTCCACTTT
TRBV10-3,.,.,TRBJ1-1,CAISESLLNTEAFF,TGTGCCATCAGTGAGTCGCTCCTGAACACTGAAGCTTTCTTT
TRBV5-1,.,.,TRBJ2-2,CASSLVENTGELFF,TGCGCCAGCAGCTTGGTCGAGAACACCGGGGAGCTGTTTTTT
TRBV7-9,TRBD2,.,TRBJ2-7,CASSLGLAGEHEQYF,TGTGCCAGCAGCTTGGGGCTAGCGGGAGAGCACGAGCAGTACTTC
TRBV19,.,.,TRBJ2-3,CASSIAGVRGTDTQYF,TGTGCCAGTAGTATAGCCGGGGTACGGGGGACAGATACGCAGTATTTT
TRBV5-4,.,.,TRBJ2-4,CASSLDGKNIQYF,TGTGCCAGCAGCTTGGACGGCAAAAACATTCAGTACTTC
TRBV4-2,.,.,TRBJ1-4,CASSLYVGPNEKLFF,TGTGCCAGCAGCCTGTATGTAGGGCCTAATGAAAAACTGTTTTTT
TRBV18,TRBD2,.,TRBJ2-7,CASSSTSGGPYEQYF,TGTGCCAGCTCGTCGACTAGCGGGGGGCCCTACGAGCAGTACTTC
TRBV10-3,.,.,TRBJ2-3,CAISDGRGDTQYF,TGTGCCATCAGTGATGGCAGGGGAGATACGCAGTATTTT
TRBV7-9,TRBD2,few,TRBJ2-1,CASSLAAGGVGEQFF,TGTGCCAGCAGCTTAGCAGCGGGAGGAGTTGGTGAGCAGTTCTTC
TRBV6-6,TRBD1,.,TRBJ2-4,CASSYSKPGQGNIQYF,TGTGCCAGCAGTTACTCGAAACCAGGACAGGGAAACATTCAGTACTTC